The clone carrying this T cell receptor beta chain was detected many times. The source of the sample is a study of T-cell memory formation after mild COVID-19. CDR3 length: 13 residues. The germline V and J ends were trimmed by 6 bases and 5 bases, with 14 bases remaining between them. Germline CDR1 DFQATT, CDR2 SNEGSKA (reference sequence). TCRdb independently ran MiXCR on the 5' RACE reads; one entry per CDR3 protein. The sample gives around 450,000 distinct CDR3 sequences, roughly a quarter of which show up once; around 8.1% is in the top ten. This chain uses TRBV20-1 with TRBJ1-5; D is perhaps TRBD1 (6 bases). The sample comprised PBMCs or a T cell subset sorted from them (not recorded which). This clonotype originated in an adult woman who had mild COVID-19 (a few samples of this study predate the infection). Cell type and time point are not known. DNA of the CDR3: TGCAGTGCGATCGGGGGCTTCCATCAGCCCCAGCATTTT. Amino acids: CSAIGGFHQPQHF.